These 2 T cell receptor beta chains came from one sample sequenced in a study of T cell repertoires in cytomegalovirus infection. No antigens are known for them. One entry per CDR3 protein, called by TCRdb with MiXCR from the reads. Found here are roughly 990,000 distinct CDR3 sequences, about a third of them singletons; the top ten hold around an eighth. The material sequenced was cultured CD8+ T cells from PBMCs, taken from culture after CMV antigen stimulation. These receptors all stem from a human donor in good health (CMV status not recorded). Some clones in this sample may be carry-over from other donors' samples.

The CDR3 DNA reads as TGTGCCAGCAGCGGGACAGGGGGTAGTCAGCCCCAGCATTTT. Encoded protein: CASSGTGGSQPQHF. The chain links TRBV9 to TRBJ1-5; 10 bases align to TRBD1. The length of the CDR3 is 14 residues. J was trimmed by 6 bases and V by 3 bases; bases with no gene match: 3. Germline lookup yields CDR1 SGDLS and CDR2 YYNGEE.

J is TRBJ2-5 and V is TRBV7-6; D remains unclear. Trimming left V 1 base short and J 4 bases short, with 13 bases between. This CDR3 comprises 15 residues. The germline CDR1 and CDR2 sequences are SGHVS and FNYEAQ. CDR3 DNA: TGTGCCAGCAGCTTAGGGATCACAACGGGAGAGACCCAGTACTTC. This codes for CASSLGITTGETQYF.